The clone carrying this T cell receptor beta chain has just one count. Its cognate antigen is unknown. The data are from a study of Tregs in tolerant kidney transplant recipients. Study-level information: Recipients received nonmyeloablative bone marrow transplants from related graft donors, with transient mixed chimerism.

Sequencing used immunoSEQ multiplex PCR; TCRdb keeps in-frame clones, though not all of them. Of over 60,000 clones in the sample, approximately 91% were seen once. CD4+CD25+CD127- Tregs, CD4+CD25- non-Tregs, CD4 and CD8 cells were sorted. Study-level findings and limits: Changing PCR primers prevented nucleotide comparison between some patients' samples. Activated donor B cell expansion appeared to reveal the most relevant donor-specific TCRbeta repertoire.

CDR1 SQVTM and CDR2 ANQGSEA come from the germline V gene. V was pared by 0 bases and J by 2 bases, with 6 bases of the junction left unmatched. This CDR3 region has 15 residues. This chain joins TRBV29-1 and TRBJ1-2, with TRBD1 matching 7 bases. The sequenced sample was CD4+ T cells from blood, obtained before the transplant. The TCR sequence derives from a human donor who received a combined kidney and bone marrow transplant. In DNA, the CDR3 is TGCAGCGTTGAAGATCGGACGGGACAGAACTATGGCTACACCTTC. It encodes CSVEDRTGQNYGYTF.